This T cell receptor beta chain is from a study of blood T cell repertoires in COVID-19. Study in general: Acute and convalescent COVID-19 samples came from the United States, Italy and Spain. T cells, B-cell-depleted T cells, or PBMCs supplied cDNA or gDNA.

The V and J ends lost 6 bases and 0 bases respectively, with 12 bases between them. The CDR3 is 15 amino acids. CDR1 and CDR2 from the germline V gene are MNHEY and SVGAGI. Sequencing was performed with immunoSEQ multiplex PCR; in TCRdb, only in-frame clones are kept and a portion is missing. Among about 180,000 clones listed, roughly four fifths were seen once. The receptor was isolated from a woman aged 70-85 years with COVID-19, enrolled during active disease. The rearrangement joins TRBV6-5 to TRBJ1-3; maybe TRBD1 (5 bases). The sample comprised peripheral blood. CDR3 nucleotides: TGTGCCAGCAGCGTAGACAGAGGCTCTGGAAACACCATATATTTT. Its protein is CASSVDRGSGNTIYF.